This entry is about one T cell receptor beta chain. Its antigen is undetermined. The PCR ran on 60 Vbeta and 13 Jbeta primers. Source study methods: Unique TCR beta chains numbered approximately 80 million in a later analysis, with around 10 million shared. The repertoire was sequenced with immunoSEQ multiplex PCR; TCRdb's copy has only in-frame clones and lacks some. V and J calls and clone size follow that table, whereas D and trimming were derived from the DNA. The sample consists of approximately 210,000 clones, about 80% of them appearing once. Germline CDR1 reads SGHVS; CDR2 reads FQNEAQ. The V and J ends lost 6 bases and 1 base respectively, with 13 bases between them. CDR3 length: 15 amino acids. This record belongs to a study of cytomegalovirus exposure and HLA in healthy donors. General study findings and limits: The authors considered a cluster of highly shared sequence variants likely to be a sequencing artifact. CMV serostatus stood as the only immune exposure information on hand.

The sample was PBMCs. The origin of this receptor is a male donor in good health and CMV-seronegative. The chain is built from TRBV7-8 and TRBJ2-1; tentatively, D is TRBD1 (6 bases). CDR3 in DNA: TGTGCCAGCAGTGACAGGCATCAATCCTACAATGAGCAGTTCTTC. Its translation is CASSDRHQSYNEQFF.